This TCR beta chain came from a study of OX40 agonist ivuxolimab in advanced cancers. Study summary: The patients received ivuxolimab by intravenous route every 2 weeks at 0.01 to 10 mg/kg. Points from the study as a whole: Compared with CD4+, CD8+ T cells on average had more expanded clones.

Germline loops: CDR1 SGHTA, CDR2 FQGNSA. V was pared by 5 bases and J by 5 bases, with 12 bases between. CDR3 length: 13 residues. Using immunoSEQ multiplex PCR, the repertoire was profiled, and TCRdb retains in-frame clones only, with some absent. The sample holds 65,000 to 95,000 clones, around nine tenths seen once. As regards this clone: No antigen is known for it.

Blood sampling was done at baseline, cycle 4 day 1, and cycle 7 day 1. This chain uses TRBV7-2 with TRBJ2-5; D is ambiguous. This TCR was sampled from an adult with an advanced solid tumor such as melanoma, head and neck, liver or kidney cancer. The input for sequencing was CD4+ or CD8+ T cells sorted from blood, taken in a trial of the OX40 agonist ivuxolimab. In DNA, the CDR3 is TGTGCCAGCAGCCCCCCGTCCGGGGAGACCCAGTACTTC. Residues: CASSPPSGETQYF.